This T cell receptor beta chain is drawn from a study of cytomegalovirus exposure and HLA in healthy donors. The V segment lost 6 bases and the J segment 6 bases; nucleotides outside the gene matches: 8. Germline V gene lookup returns CDR1 SQVTM and CDR2 ANQGSEA. The CDR3 is 13 amino acids. PCR employed 60 Vbeta and 13 Jbeta primers. Libraries were prepared by immunoSEQ multiplex PCR; TCRdb keeps only in-frame clonotypes and omits some of them. This sample's table has about 170,000 clones. The specimen sequenced was PBMCs. This TCR came from a woman aged 18-30 years in good health and CMV-seropositive. This chain uses TRBV29-1 with TRBJ2-1, with TRBD1 matching 7 bases. CDR3 loop: CSVTTGWLNEQFF. DNA of the CDR3: TGCAGCGTAACGACAGGGTGGCTCAATGAGCAGTTCTTC.